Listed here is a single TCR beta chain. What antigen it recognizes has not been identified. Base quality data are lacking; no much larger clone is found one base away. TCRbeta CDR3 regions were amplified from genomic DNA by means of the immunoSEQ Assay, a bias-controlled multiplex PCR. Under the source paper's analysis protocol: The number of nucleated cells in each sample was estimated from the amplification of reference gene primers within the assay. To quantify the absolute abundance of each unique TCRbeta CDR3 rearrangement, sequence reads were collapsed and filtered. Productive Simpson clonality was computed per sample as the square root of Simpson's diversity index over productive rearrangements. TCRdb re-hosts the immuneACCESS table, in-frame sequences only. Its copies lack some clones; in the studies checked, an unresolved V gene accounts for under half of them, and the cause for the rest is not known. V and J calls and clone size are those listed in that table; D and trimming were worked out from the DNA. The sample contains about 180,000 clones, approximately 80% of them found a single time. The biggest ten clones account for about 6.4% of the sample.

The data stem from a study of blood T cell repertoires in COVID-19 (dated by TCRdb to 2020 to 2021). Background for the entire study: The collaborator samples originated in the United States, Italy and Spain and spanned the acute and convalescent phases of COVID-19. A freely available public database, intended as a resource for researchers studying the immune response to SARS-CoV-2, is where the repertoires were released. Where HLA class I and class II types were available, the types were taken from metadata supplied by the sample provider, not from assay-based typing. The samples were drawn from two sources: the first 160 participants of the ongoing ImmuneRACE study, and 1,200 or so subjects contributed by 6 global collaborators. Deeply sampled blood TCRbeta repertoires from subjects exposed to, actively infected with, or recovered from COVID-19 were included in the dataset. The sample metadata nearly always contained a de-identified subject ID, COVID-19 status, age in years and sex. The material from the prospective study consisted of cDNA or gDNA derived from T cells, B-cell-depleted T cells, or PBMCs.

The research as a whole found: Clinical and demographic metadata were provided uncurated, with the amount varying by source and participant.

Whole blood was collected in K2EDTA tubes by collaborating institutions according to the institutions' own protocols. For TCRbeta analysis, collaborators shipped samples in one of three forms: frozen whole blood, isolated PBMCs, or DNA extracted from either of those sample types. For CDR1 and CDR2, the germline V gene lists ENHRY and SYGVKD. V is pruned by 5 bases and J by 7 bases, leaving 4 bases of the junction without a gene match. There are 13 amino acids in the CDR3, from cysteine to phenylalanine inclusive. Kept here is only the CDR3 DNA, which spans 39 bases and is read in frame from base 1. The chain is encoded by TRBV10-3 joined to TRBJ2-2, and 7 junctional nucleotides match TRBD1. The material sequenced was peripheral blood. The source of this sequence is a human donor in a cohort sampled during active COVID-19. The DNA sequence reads TGTGCCATCAGTCGGGACAGTCGCGGGGAGCTGTTTTTT. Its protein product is CAISRDSRGELFF.